This TCR beta chain came from a study of spatial heterogeneity in lung cancer (dated by TCRdb to 2018 to 2020). At the level of the whole study: Beta-chain transcripts were consistently detected in greater numbers than alpha-chain transcripts, which likely reflects a higher abundance of beta-chain transcripts. In the raw uncorrected reads, each unique combination of TCR and UMI appeared on average more than ten times. TCR alpha and beta repertoires were quantitatively compared across multiple tumor regions, matched nontumor lung and blood in non-small cell lung cancer. Nonsynonymous mutation counts, determined by whole-exome sequencing of tumor tissue, were related to TCR repertoire features. At surgery, around 200 tumor regions, roughly 62 matched nontumor lung samples and 45 to 60 PBMC samples were TCR-sequenced for both alpha and beta chains.

The V end loses 4 bases and the J end loses 4 bases, and a stretch of 17 bases separates them. For CDR1 and CDR2, the germline V gene (reference sequence) lists DFQATT and SNEGSKA. The CDR3 has 15 amino acids, counting the end cysteine and phenylalanine. Just CDR3 DNA is preserved here, 45 bases in frame from base 1. The library was generated by 5' RACE. The sequencer was a NextSeq 500. The TCR library protocol attached a unique molecular identifier to each TCR cDNA molecule to allow correction of PCR and sequencing errors. The source study handled its data this way. TCR identification, UMI-based error correction and CDR3 extraction were performed with Decombinator tools. TCRs above a frequency of 2 per 1,000, corresponding to the top 1% of the tumor frequency distribution, were defined as expanded. Renyi diversity was computed with the R vegan package after each repertoire had been subsampled 100 times to 5,000 TCRs. CDR3 similarity networks were built from amino acid triplet string-kernel similarity, connecting CDR3s with pairwise similarity above 0.82. TCRdb redid the processing of the public reads, applying fastp at Q25 and MiXCR, and retained in-frame beta chains. Rows with a matching CDR3 protein are joined into one entry that keeps the most common DNA and genes. Here the V and J calls rest on TCRdb's processing, not on the authors' analysis. The sample includes tens of thousands of distinct CDR3 sequences, with 5.2% observed a single time. The ten most abundant clones make up about 25% of the sample.

This clonotype was seen repeatedly, ten times or more. The specificity of this receptor is unknown. Per-base qualities were not stored, and no clone one base away is much larger. Per the publication, the time point label means: sample taken at primary tumor resection. Without any cell sorting, TCR sequencing was performed on whole RNA extracted either from tumor and nontumor lung tissue or from cryopreserved PBMC samples. Samples were obtained from 65 to 90 patients with early-stage, untreated non-small cell lung cancer from the lung TRACERx cohort. Only patients for whom sufficient RNA was available from at least two tumor regions were selected for TCR sequencing. The paper as a whole reports these results and caveats: Confirming at a functional level the hypothesis that regional TCRs recognize regional mutations was considered to require additional single-cell paired TCR alpha and beta sequencing. Ubiquitous expanded tumor TCRs were detected in blood more often at tumor resection than at routine follow-up.

This sequence was found in a female donor with early-stage non-small cell lung cancer. The chain couples TRBV20-1 to TRBJ1-3; too little of a D gene remains to name it. Material: PBMCs, obtained at surgery. The DNA sequence follows: TGCAGTGCTAAGAACTTACTTTCGTACGGAAACACCATATATTTT. Its coded protein is CSAKNLLSYGNTIYF.